This T cell receptor beta chain originates from a study of cytomegalovirus exposure and HLA in healthy donors. About the study: Samples from HLA-typed donors yielded 85 million to 95 million unique TCRs in an early data release. General study points: Most TCRs appeared rarely, but some public TCRs recurred in many donors. A missense DCLRE1C variant was associated with V- and J-gene trimming of TCR beta chains in a later analysis, and an independent cohort replicated the association.

The CDR3 has 15 residues. Germline-derived CDR1 and CDR2 are LNHDA and SQIVND (reference sequence). The V gene end was trimmed by 5 bases and the J gene end by 1 base; junction bases not matched to a gene: 4. Details on this clone: Its antigen is not identified.

Primers included in the PCR were 60 Vbeta and 13 Jbeta primers. TCRdb's table, derived via immunoSEQ multiplex PCR, lists solely in-frame clones and lacks some. The data show under 200,000 clones, with approximately 85% seen just once and around 0.97% held by the top ten. Sequences were obtained from PBMCs. The sequence came from a girl aged 2 to 10 in good health and CMV-seropositive. V is TRBV19 and J is TRBJ2-2, with 7 bases lining up with TRBD1. CDR3 protein: CASSPRTGNTGELFF. Here the CDR3 DNA reads TGTGCCAGTAGTCCGCGGACAGGGAACACCGGGGAGCTGTTTTTT.